This T cell receptor beta chain originates from a study of neurological immune-mediated disorders. Study background: Disease course was recorded as relapsing-remitting for around 31 and secondary progressive for about 8.5% of the 34 multiple sclerosis patients. Study outcomes and limitations: When the repertoires were grouped phylogenetically, those of 18 of the 34 multiple sclerosis patients came together in a single cluster of related CDR3 sequences, which points to a possible repertoire-level signature.

CDR3 length: 13 residues. This clonotype was observed at least ten times. The antigen is not known. At one end, the junction sequence differs from germline, possibly due to a read error. It was from 2 million PBMCs stored at -80 C that the unsorted libraries were obtained. Template-switch 5'RACE cDNA synthesis added a 10-nucleotide unique molecular identifier. TCRdb analysed the 5' RACE reads with MiXCR anew, one entry per CDR3 protein. The data contain tens of thousands of distinct CDR3 sequences, around 3.6% of them singletons. This chain connects TRBV12-3 or TRBV12-4 to TRBJ1-5; the D is unclear. Sequencing was carried out using PBMCs. The sequence was collected from a young woman with multiple sclerosis. CDR3 protein: CASSSQENQPQNF. The DNA for the CDR3 is TGTGCCAGCAGTTCTCAGGAAAATCAGCCCCAGAATTTT.